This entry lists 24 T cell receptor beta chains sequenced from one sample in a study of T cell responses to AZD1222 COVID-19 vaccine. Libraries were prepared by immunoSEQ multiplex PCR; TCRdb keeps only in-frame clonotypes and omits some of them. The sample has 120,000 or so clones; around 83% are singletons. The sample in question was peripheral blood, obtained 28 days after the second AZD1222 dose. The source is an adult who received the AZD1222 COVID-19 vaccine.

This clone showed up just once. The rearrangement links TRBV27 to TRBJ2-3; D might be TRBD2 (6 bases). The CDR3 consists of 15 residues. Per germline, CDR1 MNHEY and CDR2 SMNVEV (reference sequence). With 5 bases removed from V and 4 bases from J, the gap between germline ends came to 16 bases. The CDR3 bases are TGTGCCAGCAGTCAGACTAGAATCGGTGCAGATACGCAGTATTTT. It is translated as CASSQTRIGADTQYF.

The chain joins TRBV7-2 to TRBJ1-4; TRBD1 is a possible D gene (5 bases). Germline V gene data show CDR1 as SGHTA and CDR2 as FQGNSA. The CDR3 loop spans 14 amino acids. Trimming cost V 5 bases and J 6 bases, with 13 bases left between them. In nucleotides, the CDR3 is TGTGCCAGCAGCCCGGCAGGGTGGGATGAAAAACTGTTTTTT. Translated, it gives CASSPAGWDEKLFF.

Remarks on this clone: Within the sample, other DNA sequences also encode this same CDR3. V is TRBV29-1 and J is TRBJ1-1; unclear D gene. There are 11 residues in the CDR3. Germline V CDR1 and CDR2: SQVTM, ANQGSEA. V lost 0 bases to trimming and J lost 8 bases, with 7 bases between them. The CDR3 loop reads CSVEDLLEAFF. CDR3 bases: TGCAGCGTTGAAGATCTTTTGGAAGCTTTCTTT.

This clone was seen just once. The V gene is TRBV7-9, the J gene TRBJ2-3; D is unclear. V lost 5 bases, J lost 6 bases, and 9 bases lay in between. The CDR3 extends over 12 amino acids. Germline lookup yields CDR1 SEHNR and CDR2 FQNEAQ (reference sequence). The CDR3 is CASSRSVDTQYF. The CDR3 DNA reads TGTGCCAGCAGCCGGTCGGTTGATACGCAGTATTTT.

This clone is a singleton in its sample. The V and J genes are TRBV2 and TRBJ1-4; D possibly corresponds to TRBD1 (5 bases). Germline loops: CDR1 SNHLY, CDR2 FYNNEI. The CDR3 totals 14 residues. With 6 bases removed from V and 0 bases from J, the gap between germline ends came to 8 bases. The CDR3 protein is CASRRQTTNEKLFF. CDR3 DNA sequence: TGTGCCAGCAGAAGACAGACAACTAATGAAAAACTGTTTTTT.

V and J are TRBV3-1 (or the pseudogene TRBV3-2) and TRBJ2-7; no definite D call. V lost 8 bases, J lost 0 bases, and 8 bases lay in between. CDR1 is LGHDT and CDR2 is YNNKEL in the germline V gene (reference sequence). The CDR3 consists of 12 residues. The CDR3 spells CASARSSYEQYF. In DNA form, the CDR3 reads TGTGCCAGCGCCCGGAGCTCCTACGAGCAGTACTTC.

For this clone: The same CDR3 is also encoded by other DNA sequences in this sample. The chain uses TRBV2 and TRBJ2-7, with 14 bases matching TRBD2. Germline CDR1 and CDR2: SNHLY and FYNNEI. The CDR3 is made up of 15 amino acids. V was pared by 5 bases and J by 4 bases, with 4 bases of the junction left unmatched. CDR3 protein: CASSRTSGRSYEQYF. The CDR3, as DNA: TGTGCCAGCAGTAGGACTAGCGGGAGGTCTTACGAGCAGTACTTC.

The CDR3 loop is CASSPGTGQSYTF. DNA for the CDR3: TGTGCCAGCTCACCCGGGACAGGTCAAAGCTACACCTTC. This chain links TRBV18 with TRBJ1-2; 8 bases are a match to TRBD1. V shed 3 bases, J shed 9 bases, and the junction held 6 bases outside the gene matches. The CDR3 extends over 13 amino acids. Germline values: CDR1 KGHSH, CDR2 LQKENI.

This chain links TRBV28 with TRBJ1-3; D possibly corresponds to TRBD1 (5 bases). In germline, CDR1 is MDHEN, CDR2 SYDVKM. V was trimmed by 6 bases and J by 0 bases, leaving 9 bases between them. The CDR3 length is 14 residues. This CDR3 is CASSPGISGNTIYF. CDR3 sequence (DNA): TGTGCCAGCAGCCCAGGGATCTCTGGAAACACCATATATTTT.

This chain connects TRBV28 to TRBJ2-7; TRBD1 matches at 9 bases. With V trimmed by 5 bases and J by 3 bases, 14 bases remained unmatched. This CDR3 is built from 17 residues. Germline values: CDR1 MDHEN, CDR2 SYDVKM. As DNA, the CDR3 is TGTGCCAGCAGTAATACTAAAAGGACAGGGGCCTTCTACGAGCAGTACTTC. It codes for CASSNTKRTGAFYEQYF.

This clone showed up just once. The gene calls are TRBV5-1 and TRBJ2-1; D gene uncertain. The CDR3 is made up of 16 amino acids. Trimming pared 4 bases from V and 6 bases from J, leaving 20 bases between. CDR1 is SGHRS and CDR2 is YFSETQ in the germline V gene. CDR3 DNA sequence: TGCGCCAGCAGCATACGGGCCTCCGGCCAAGCCAATGAGCAGTTCTTC. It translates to CASSIRASGQANEQFF. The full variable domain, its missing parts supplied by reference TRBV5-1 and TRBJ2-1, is KAGVTQTPRYLIKTRGQQVTLSCSPISGHRSVSWYQQTPGQGLQFLFEYFSETQRNKGNFPGRFSGRQFSNSRSEMNVSTLELGDSALYLCASSIRASGQANEQFFGPGTRLTVL.

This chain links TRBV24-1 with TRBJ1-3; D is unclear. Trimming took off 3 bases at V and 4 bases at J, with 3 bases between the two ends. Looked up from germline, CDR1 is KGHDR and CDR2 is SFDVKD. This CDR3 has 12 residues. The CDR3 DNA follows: TGTGCCACCAGTGATATGGGAAACACCATATATTTT. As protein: CATSDMGNTIYF.

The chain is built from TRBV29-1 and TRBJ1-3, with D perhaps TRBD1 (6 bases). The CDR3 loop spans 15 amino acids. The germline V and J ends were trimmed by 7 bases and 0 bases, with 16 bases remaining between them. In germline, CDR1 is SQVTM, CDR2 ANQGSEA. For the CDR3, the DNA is TGCAGCGCGCTTGGGGGCGTATACTCTGGAAACACCATATATTTT. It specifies CSALGGVYSGNTIYF.

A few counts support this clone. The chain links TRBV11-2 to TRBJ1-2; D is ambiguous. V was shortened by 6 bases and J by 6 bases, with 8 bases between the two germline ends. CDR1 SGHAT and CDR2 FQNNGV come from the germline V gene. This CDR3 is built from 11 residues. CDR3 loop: CASRKRNGYTF. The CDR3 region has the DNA TGTGCCAGCAGAAAGAGGAATGGCTACACCTTC.

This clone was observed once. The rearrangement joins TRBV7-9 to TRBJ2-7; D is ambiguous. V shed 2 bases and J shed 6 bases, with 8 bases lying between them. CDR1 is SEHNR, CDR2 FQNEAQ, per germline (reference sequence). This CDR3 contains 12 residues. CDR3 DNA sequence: TGTGCCAGCAGCTTATCGAGTATCGAGCAGTACTTC. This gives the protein CASSLSSIEQYF.

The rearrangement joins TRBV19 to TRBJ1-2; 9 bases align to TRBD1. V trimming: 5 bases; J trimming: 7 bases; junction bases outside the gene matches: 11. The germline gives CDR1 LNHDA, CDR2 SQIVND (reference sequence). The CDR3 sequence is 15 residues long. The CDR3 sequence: CASSPVGQGSPGYTF. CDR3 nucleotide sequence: TGTGCCAGTAGTCCGGTAGGACAGGGGTCCCCTGGCTACACCTTC.

CDR3 amino acids: CASSVEGGRAGEQFF. The CDR3 DNA is TGTGCCAGCAGCGTAGAGGGCGGGAGGGCCGGTGAGCAGTTCTTC. The J gene is TRBJ2-1, the V gene TRBV9; 9 bases map to TRBD2. Trimming cost V 0 bases and J 9 bases; bases outside gene matches: 7. CDR1 is SGDLS, CDR2 YYNGEE, per germline. The CDR3 is 15 residues long.

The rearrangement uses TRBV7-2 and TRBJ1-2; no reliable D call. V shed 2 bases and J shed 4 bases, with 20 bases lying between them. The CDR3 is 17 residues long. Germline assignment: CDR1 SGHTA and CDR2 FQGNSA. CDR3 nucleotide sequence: TGTGCCAGCAGCTTAAGCCAGGCTATTGCCCTTAGCTATGGCTACACCTTC. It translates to CASSLSQAIALSYGYTF.

Here the CDR3 DNA reads TGTGCCTGGAGTGCTAGCCCTAACACAGATACGCAGTATTTT. Its protein product is CAWSASPNTDTQYF. V is TRBV30 and J is TRBJ2-3; TRBD2 is a possible D gene (5 bases). Trimming took 1 base from V and 2 from J, leaving 10 bases between them. The CDR3 is 14 amino acids. Looked up from germline, CDR1 is GTSNPN and CDR2 is SVGIG (reference sequence).

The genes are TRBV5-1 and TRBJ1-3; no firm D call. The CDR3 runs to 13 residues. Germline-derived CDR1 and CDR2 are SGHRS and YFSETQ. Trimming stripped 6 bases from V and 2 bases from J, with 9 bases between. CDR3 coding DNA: TGCGCCAGCACTCAGGCTCCTGGAAACACCATATATTTT. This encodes CASTQAPGNTIYF.

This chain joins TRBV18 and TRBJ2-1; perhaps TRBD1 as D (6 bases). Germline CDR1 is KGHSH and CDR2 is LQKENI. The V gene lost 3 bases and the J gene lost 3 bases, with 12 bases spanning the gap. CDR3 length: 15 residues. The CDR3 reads CASSPPGADYNEQFF. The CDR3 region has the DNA TGTGCCAGCTCACCCCCAGGGGCTGACTACAATGAGCAGTTCTTC.

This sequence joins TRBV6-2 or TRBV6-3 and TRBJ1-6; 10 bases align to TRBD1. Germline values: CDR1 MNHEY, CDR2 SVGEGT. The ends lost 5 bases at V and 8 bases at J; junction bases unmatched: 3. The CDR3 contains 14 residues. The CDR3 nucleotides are TGTGCCAGCAGTCGACAGGGGGCTGATTCACCCCTCCACTTT. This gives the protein CASSRQGADSPLHF.

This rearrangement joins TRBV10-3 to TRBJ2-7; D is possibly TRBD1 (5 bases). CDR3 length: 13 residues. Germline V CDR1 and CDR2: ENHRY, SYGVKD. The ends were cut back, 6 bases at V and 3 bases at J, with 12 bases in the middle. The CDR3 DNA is TGTGCCATCAGCGCTCAGGGTTTCTACGAGCAGTACTTC. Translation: CAISAQGFYEQYF.

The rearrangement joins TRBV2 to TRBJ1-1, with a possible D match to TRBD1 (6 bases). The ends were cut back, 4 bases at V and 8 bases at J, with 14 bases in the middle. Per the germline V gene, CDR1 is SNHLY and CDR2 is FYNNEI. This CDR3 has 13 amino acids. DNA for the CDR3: TGTGCCAGCAGTGTTCCCCAGGGGATAGAAGCTTTCTTT. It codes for CASSVPQGIEAFF.